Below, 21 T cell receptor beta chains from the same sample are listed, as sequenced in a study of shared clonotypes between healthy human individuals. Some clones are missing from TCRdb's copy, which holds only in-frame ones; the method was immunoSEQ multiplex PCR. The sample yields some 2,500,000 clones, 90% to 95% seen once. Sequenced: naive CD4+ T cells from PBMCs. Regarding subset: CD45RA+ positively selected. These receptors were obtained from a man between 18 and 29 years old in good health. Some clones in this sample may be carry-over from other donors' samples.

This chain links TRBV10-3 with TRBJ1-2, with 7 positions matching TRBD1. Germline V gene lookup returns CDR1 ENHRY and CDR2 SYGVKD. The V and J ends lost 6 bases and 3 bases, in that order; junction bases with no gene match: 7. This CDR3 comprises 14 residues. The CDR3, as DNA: TGTGCCATCAGAACAGGGGAATTGGACTATGGCTACACCTTC. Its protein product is CAIRTGELDYGYTF.

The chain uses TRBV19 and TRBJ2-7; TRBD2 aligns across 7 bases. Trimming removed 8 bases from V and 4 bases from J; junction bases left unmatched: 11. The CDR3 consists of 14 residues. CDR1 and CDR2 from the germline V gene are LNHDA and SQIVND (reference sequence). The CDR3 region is CASGRASGLYEQYF. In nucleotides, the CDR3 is TGTGCCAGTGGGAGGGCTAGCGGATTGTACGAGCAGTACTTC.

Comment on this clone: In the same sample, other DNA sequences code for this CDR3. The CDR3 loop is CASSLLGYEQYF. CDR3 sequence (DNA): TGTGCCAGCAGCTTGTTGGGATACGAGCAGTACTTC. The rearrangement uses TRBV5-5 and TRBJ2-7; D unclear. Germline V gene sequence: CDR1 SGHKS, CDR2 YYEKEE (reference sequence). The CDR3 extends over 12 amino acids. V shed 1 base and J shed 4 bases, with 6 bases lying between them. Drawing the rest from reference TRBV5-5 and TRBJ2-7, the complete variable domain is DAGVTQSPTHLIKTRGQQVTLRCSPISGHKSVSWYQQVLGQGPQFIFQYYEKEERGRGNFPDRFSARQFPNYSSELNVNALLLGDSALYLCASSLLGYEQYFGPGTRLTVT.

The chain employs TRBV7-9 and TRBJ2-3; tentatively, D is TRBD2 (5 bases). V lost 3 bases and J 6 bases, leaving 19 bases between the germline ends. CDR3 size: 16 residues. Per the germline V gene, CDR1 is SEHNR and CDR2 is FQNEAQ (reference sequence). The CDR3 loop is CASSLTTGVDVDTQYF. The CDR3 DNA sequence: TGTGCCAGCAGCTTGACGACCGGGGTAGATGTGGATACGCAGTATTTT. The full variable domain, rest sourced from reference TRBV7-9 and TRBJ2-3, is DTGVSQNPRHKITKRGQNVTFRCDPISEHNRLYWYRQTLGQGPEFLTYFQNEAQLEKSRLLSDRFSAERPKGSFSTLEIQRTEQGDSAMYLCASSLTTGVDVDTQYFGPGTRLTVL.

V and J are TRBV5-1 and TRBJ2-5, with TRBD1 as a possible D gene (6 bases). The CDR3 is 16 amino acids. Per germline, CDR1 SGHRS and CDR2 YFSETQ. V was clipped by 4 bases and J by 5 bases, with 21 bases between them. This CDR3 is CASSPQGKHVGETQYF. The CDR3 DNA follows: TGCGCCAGCAGCCCCCAGGGGAAACATGTGGGGGAGACCCAGTACTTC.

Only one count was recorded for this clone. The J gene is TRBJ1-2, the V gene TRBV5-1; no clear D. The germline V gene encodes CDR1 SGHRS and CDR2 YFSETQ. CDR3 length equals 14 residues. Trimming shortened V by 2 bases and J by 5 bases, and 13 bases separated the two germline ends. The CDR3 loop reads CASSFSGPAYGYTF. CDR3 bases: TGCGCCAGCAGCTTCTCCGGGCCGGCGTATGGCTACACCTTC.

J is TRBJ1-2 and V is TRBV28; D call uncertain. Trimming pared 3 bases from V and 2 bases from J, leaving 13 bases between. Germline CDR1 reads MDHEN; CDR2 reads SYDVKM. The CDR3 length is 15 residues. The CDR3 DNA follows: TGTGCCAGCAGTTTCGGTGGGATGACGAACTATGGCTACACCTTC. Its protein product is CASSFGGMTNYGYTF.

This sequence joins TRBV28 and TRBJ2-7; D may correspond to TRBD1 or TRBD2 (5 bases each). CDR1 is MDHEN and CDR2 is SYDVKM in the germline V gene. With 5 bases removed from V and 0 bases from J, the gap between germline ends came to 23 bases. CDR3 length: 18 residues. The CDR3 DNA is TGTGCCAGCAGTAGAGCCGTTTACCGGGACCCAAGCTCCTACGAGCAGTACTTC. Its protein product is CASSRAVYRDPSSYEQYF.

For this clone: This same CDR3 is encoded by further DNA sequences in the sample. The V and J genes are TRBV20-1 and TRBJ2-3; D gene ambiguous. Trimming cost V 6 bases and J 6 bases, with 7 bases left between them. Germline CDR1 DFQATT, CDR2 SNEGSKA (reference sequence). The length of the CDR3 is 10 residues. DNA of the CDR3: TGCAGTGCCAGACCGGATACGCAGTATTTT. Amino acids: CSARPDTQYF.

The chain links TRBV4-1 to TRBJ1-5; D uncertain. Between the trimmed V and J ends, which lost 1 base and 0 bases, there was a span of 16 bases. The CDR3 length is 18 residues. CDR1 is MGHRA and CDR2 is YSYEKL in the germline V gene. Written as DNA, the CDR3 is TGCGCCAGCAGCCAAGTTTCCCTCGGTCTCAATAGCAATCAGCCCCAGCATTTT. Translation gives CASSQVSLGLNSNQPQHF.

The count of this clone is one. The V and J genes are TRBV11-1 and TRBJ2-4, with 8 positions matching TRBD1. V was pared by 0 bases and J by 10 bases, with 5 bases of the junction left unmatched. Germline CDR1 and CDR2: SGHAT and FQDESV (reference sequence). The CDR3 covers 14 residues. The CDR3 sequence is CASSLARQGTIQYF. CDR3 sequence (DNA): TGTGCCAGCAGCTTAGCCCGACAGGGGACAATTCAGTACTTC. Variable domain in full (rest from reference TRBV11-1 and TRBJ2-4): EAEVAQSPRYKITEKSQAVAFWCDPISGHATLYWYRQILGQGPELLVQFQDESVVDDSQLPKDRFSAERLKGVDSTLKIQPAELGDSAMYLCASSLARQGTIQYFGAGTRLSVL.

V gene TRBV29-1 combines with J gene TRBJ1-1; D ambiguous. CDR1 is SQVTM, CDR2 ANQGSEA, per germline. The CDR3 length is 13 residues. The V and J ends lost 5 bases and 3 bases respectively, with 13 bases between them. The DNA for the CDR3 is TGCAGCGTTATGGGGTTCGGGGACACTGAAGCTTTCTTT. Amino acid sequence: CSVMGFGDTEAFF.

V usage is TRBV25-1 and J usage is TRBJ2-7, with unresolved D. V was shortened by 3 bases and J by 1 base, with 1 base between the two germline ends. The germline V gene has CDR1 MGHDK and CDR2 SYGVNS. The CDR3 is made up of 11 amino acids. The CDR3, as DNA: TGTGCCAGCAGTGAGTCCTACGAGCAGTACTTC. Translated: CASSESYEQYF.

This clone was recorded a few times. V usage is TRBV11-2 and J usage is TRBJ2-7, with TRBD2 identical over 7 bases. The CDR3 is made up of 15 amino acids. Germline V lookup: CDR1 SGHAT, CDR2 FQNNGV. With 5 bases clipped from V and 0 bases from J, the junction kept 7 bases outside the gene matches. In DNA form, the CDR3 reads TGTGCCAGCAGCACCCTTACTAGCGACTCCTACGAGCAGTACTTC. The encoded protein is CASSTLTSDSYEQYF. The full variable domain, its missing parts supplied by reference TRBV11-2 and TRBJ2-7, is EAGVAQSPRYKIIEKRQSVAFWCNPISGHATLYWYQQILGQGPKLLIQFQNNGVVDDSQLPKDRFSAERLKGVDSTLKIQPAKLEDSAVYLCASSTLTSDSYEQYFGPGTRLTVT.

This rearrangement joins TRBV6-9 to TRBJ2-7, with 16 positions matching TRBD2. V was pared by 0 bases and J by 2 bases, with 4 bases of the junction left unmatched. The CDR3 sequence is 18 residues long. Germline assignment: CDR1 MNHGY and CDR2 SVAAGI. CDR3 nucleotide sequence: TGTGCCAGCAGTTATTCGAAGGGACTAGCGGGAGGGCCCTACGAGCAGTACTTC. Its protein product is CASSYSKGLAGGPYEQYF.

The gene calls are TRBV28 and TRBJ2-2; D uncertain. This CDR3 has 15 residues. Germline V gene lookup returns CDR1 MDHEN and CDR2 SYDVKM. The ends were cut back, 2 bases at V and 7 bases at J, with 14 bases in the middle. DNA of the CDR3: TGTGCCAGCAGTTTAGGTCGAGCTAGGATCGGGGAGCTGTTTTTT. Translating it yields CASSLGRARIGELFF.

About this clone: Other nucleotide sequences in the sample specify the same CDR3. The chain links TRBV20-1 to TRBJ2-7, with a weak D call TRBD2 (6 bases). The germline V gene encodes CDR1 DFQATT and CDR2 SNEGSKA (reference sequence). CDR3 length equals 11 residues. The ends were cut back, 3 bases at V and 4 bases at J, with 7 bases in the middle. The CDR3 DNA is TGCAGTGCTAGCGGAGGGTACGAGCAGTACTTC. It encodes CSASGGYEQYF.

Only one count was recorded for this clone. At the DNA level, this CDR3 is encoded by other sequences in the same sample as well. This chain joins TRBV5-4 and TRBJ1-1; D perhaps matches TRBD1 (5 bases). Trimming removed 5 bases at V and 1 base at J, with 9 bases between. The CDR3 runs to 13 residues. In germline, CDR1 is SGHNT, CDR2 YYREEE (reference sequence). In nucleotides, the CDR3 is TGTGCCAGCAGTTGGGACTCGAACACTGAAGCTTTCTTT. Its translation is CASSWDSNTEAFF.

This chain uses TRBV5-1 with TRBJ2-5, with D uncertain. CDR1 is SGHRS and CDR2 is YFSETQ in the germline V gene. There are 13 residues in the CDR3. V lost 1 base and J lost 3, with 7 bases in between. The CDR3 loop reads CASSLPLEETQYF. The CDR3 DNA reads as TGCGCCAGCAGCTTGCCCCTAGAAGAGACCCAGTACTTC.

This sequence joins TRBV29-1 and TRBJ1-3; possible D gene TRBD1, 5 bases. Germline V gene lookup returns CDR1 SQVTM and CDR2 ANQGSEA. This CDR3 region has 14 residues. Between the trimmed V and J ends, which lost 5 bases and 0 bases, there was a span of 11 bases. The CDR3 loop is CSVRTGGSGNTIYF. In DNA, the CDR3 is TGCAGCGTTAGGACCGGGGGCTCTGGAAACACCATATATTTT.

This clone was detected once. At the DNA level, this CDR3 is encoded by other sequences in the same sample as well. CDR3 protein: CASSLQGANTGELFF. CDR3 DNA sequence: TGTGCCAGCAGTTTGCAGGGTGCGAACACCGGGGAGCTGTTTTTT. This chain connects TRBV6-5 to TRBJ2-2, with TRBD1 as a possible D gene (5 bases). V lost 4 bases to trimming and J lost 0 bases, with 9 bases between them. This CDR3 spans 15 amino acids. CDR1 is MNHEY and CDR2 is SVGAGI in the germline V gene.